This T cell receptor (beta chain) was identified during a study of PD-L1 blockade in urothelial cancer (dated by TCRdb to about 2017). About the investigation overall: Therapy was started in about 2014 for all patients, and atezolizumab 1,200 mg was administered intravenously every 3 weeks. Twenty-five of 29 patients were males with bladder-origin urothelial cancer, and about 65% of the 29 reported a prior smoking history. Patients had an ECOG performance status of 0 or 1 and had received between 0 and 3 prior chemotherapy regimens. Blood samples were analyzed at 3 weeks after treatment start (second dose) and at 6 weeks after treatment start. A median of around 150,000 T cells and 80,000 or so unique TCRs was obtained from blood samples, and a median clonality of approximately 0.077 was observed. An exploratory multi-omic analysis was conducted of the somatic, immune and clinical correlates of response to PD-L1 blockade with atezolizumab in urothelial cancer. Pretreatment tumor samples, along with matched peripheral blood collected serially before and after atezolizumab treatment, underwent TCR sequencing. Durable clinical benefit was defined as a progression-free survival longer than 6 months, and TCR features were additionally tested against progression-free survival and overall survival. Whole exome sequencing and RNA sequencing of pretreatment tumors were performed alongside TCR sequencing in the same patients. Durable clinical benefit was achieved by nine patients but not by the remaining 20. Pretreatment blood TCR-seq was available for about 27 patients, at least one posttreatment blood collection was obtained for 25 or so patients, and tumor TCR-seq was available for 25 or so patients. Study-wide findings and limitations: At 3 weeks after the start of treatment, tumor-associated TCR clones in peripheral blood had expanded more in patients with durable benefit (n of about 20, p = 0.022). A pretreatment peripheral blood TCR clonality below the median was linked to improved progression-free and overall survival. Because the sample size was small (n of about 29) and many of the analyses were exploratory, the results are meant to be hypothesis-generating.

Details on this clone: Which antigen it targets is not known. Per-base quality was not reported, and no clone a single base away is much larger than it.

The CDR3 spans 18 residues, from the cysteine through the phenylalanine. Just CDR3 DNA is preserved here, 54 bases in frame from base 1. For CDR1 and CDR2, the germline V gene lists LGHNA and YNFKEQ. Deletion took 0 bases off V and 3 bases off J, with a span of 21 bases between the germline ends. To estimate absolute template abundance from read counts, synthetic TCR analog templates were spiked into each PCR. TCRbeta CDR3 regions were amplified from genomic DNA with bias-controlled V and J gene primers using the immunoSEQ assay. Rearranged TCRbeta segments were sequenced at approximately 20X coverage. The paper's data handling went like this. Sequencing errors were corrected by clustering and CDR3s were annotated against IMGT to assign V, D and J genes. Out-of-frame and stop-codon sequences were excluded, and only productive TCRbeta rearrangements were used in downstream analyses. Clonality was calculated as one minus the Shannon entropy normalized by the log of the number of unique productive sequences. Fisher's exact test with Benjamini-Hochberg correction, at a threshold of adjusted p below 0.01, was used to find clones that differed between time points or between blood and tumor. Drawn from immuneACCESS, this table holds only the in-frame rearrangements with V and J called that TCRdb kept. Clones are partly lost; checked studies trace under half to an unresolved V gene and leave the rest unexplained. V and J calls and clone size come straight from that table; D and trimming were deduced from the DNA. This sample gives around 35,000 clones in total; 84% of them show up just once. In total, the top ten clones hold approximately 14% of the sample.

This sample's time point label indicates: pretreatment peripheral blood. The cohort included about 27 patients with locally advanced or metastatic urothelial carcinoma who were treated at Memorial Sloan Kettering on a trial protocol. Peripheral blood mononuclear cells were collected pretreatment and during treatment, with between 1 and 8 total time points per patient. The Qiagen DNeasy Blood extraction kit was used to purify genomic DNA from total PBMCs and tumor samples. PBMCs were collected pretreatment and during treatment, and were isolated and stored as previously described. This clonotype originated in a man in his sixties with urothelial cancer. This sample comprised PBMCs, obtained around atezolizumab (anti-PD-L1) treatment. This sequence uses TRBV4-2 and TRBJ2-7; TRBD1 is possibly the D segment (6 matching bases). The CDR3 amino acid sequence is: CASSQDKSVWDTHYEQYF. Read as DNA, the sequence is TGTGCCAGCAGCCAAGACAAAAGCGTATGGGACACTCACTACGAGCAGTACTTC.